This entry features one T cell receptor (beta chain) sequence. Antigen: not known. This CDR3 has 13 amino acids. Germline V gives CDR1 MNHEY, CDR2 SVGAGI. V was trimmed by 8 bases and J by 1 base, leaving 11 bases between them. Method: immunoSEQ multiplex PCR; TCRdb's copy keeps in-frame clones and lacks some. The table shows about 120,000 clones, with approximately 83% occurring only once. The data stem from a study of T cell responses to AZD1222 COVID-19 vaccine. Study outcomes and limitations: The peak T cell response came first, and repertoires were sampled only after it. Baseline serology detected seropositivity in only six AZD1222 recipients. Donors skewed white British and female; clonal diversity was possibly underestimated.

The source material was peripheral blood, sampled on day 0 of MenACWY control vaccination. The chain has TRBV6-5 and TRBJ2-5, with D perhaps matching TRBD2 (5 bases). The sequence came from an adult in good health. The CDR3 DNA follows: TGTGCCAGCGGTCGAGGACTCCAAGAGACCCAGTACTTC. This encodes CASGRGLQETQYF.